The 2 T cell receptor beta chains below come from one sample, sequenced in a study of glioma-infiltrating T cells after dendritic cell vaccination. TCRdb's table, derived via immunoSEQ multiplex PCR, lists solely in-frame clones and lacks some. The data hold fewer than 95,000 clones, with 75% to 90% observed a single time. Time point described: after dendritic cell vaccination, including at tumor progression/relapse. Sequenced material: blood, taken after dendritic cell vaccination. The source of these receptors is a human donor with glioblastoma.

V gene TRBV6-4 combines with J gene TRBJ2-1, with 10 nucleotides matching TRBD1. Per germline, CDR1 MRHNA and CDR2 SNTAGT. V dropped 6 bases and J dropped 3; count of bases not matched to a gene: 2. CDR3 size: 14 residues. The CDR3 coding sequence is TGTGCCAGCAGCAGGACAGGGGGCTACAATGAGCAGTTCTTC. It specifies CASSRTGGYNEQFF.

This rearrangement joins TRBV29-1 to TRBJ1-3; D might be TRBD1 (5 bases). Germline V gene data show CDR1 as SQVTM and CDR2 as ANQGSEA. The CDR3 covers 14 residues. Trimming left V 4 bases short and J 1 base short, with 11 bases between. The CDR3, as DNA: TGCAGCGTTGCAGGGCGATTATCTGGAAACACCATATATTTT. Its translation is CSVAGRLSGNTIYF.